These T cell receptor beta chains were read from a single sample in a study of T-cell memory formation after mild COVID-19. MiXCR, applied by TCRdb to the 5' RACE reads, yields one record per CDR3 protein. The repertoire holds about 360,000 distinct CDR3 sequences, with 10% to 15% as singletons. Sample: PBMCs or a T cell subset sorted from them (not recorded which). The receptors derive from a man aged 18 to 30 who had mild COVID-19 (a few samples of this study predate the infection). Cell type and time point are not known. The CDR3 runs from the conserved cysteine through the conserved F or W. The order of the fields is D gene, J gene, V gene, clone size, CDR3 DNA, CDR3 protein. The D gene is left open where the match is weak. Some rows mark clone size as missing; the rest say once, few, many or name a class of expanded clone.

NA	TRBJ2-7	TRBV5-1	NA	TGCGCCAGCAGCTTAGCTTCAGGGAACACCTACGAGCAGTACTTC	CASSLASGNTYEQYF
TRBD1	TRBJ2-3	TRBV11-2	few	TGTGCCAGCAGCCACTACAGGGGGCCCCCAGATACGCAGTATTTT	CASSHYRGPPDTQYF
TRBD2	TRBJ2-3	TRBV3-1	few	TGTGCCAGCAGCCAACGAGCGGGGGTCTCCACAGATACGCAGTATTTT	CASSQRAGVSTDTQYF
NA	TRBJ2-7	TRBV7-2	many	TGTGCCAGCAGCCCCCGTGGGCAGGCCCCCTACGAGCAGTACTTC	CASSPRGQAPYEQYF
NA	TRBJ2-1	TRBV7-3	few	TGTGCCAGCAGCTCGCAGGCTAGGAATGAGCAGTTCTTC	CASSSQARNEQFF
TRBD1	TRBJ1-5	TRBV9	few	TGTGCCAGCAGCGGAACAGGGGCAACCGGACAGCCCCAGCATTTT	CASSGTGATGQPQHF
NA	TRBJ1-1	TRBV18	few	TGTGCCAGCTCACCACCAGCGTTGGTATCGACTGAAGCTTTCTTT	CASSPPALVSTEAFF
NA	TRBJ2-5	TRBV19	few	TGTGCCAGTAGTCCGGGACCATTGGAGACCCAGTACTTC	CASSPGPLETQYF
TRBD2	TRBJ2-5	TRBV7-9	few	TGTGCCAGCAGCTCGGGCAGTAGCGGGGGCTTCAAGACCCAGTACTTC	CASSSGSSGGFKTQYF
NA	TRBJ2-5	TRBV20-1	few	TGCAGTCCATGGCCGAGAGGGGTCCAAGAGACCCAGTACTTC	CSPWPRGVQETQYF
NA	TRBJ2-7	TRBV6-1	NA	TGTGCCACCCGGAAAAGACAGGACCTCTCCTACGAGCAGTACTTC	CATRKRQDLSYEQYF
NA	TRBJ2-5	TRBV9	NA	TGTGCCAGCAGCCGCACCCCCAGGGGGGACGAAGAGACCCAGTACTTC	CASSRTPRGDEETQYF
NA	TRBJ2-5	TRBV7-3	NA	TGTGCCAGCAGCCAGGACTACCAAGAGACCCAGTACTTC	CASSQDYQETQYF
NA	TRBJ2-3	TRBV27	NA	TGTGCCAGCAGATACCCCGGATCCACAGATACGCAGTATTTT	CASRYPGSTDTQYF
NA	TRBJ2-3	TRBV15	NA	TGTGCCACCAGCAGAGATCCCTCCGATACGCAGTATTTT	CATSRDPSDTQYF
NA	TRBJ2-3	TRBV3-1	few	TGTGCCACCGGGCAGGGTAGCACAGATACGCAGTATTTT	CATGQGSTDTQYF
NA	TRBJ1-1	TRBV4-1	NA	TGCGCCAGCAGCCAAGGGTTGTACACTGAAGCTTTCTTT	CASSQGLYTEAFF
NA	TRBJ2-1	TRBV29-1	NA	TGCAGCGCCCGGGCGTGGCATGAGCAGTTCTTC	CSARAWHEQFF
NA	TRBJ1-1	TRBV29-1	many	TGCAGCGTTGAGCTAAACCCTTTCTTT	CSVELNPFF
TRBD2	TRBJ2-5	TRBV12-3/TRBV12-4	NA	TGTGCCAGCAGCCCGACTAGCAGCCAAGAGACCCAGTACTTC	CASSPTSSQETQYF
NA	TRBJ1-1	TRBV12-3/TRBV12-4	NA	TGTGCCAGCAGTTTAGGGCAGAAATTCACTGAAGCTTTCTTT	CASSLGQKFTEAFF
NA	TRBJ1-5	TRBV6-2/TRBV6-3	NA	TGTGCCAGCAGTTACTGGTGGAATCAGCCCCAGCATTTT	CASSYWWNQPQHF
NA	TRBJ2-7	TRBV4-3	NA	TGCGCCAGCAGCCAAGACTCTGAGGGGCCTCAGTACTTC	CASSQDSEGPQYF
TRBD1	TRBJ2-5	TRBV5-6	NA	TGTGCCAGCAGCGCGGACAGGGGTGGGGAGACCCAGTACTTC	CASSADRGGETQYF
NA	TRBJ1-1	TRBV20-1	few	TGCAGTGCTAAAGCCGGAGGCACTGAAGCTTTCTTT	CSAKAGGTEAFF